The 18 T cell receptor beta chains given below trace back to one sample, sequenced in a study of CD8 T cells in ankylosing spondylitis. Study-wide results and caveats: It appeared that ankylosing spondylitis blood was characterized by a TCR beta motif of about eight highly homologous variants.

Their target antigens are unknown. TCRdb processed the 5' RACE reads anew with MiXCR; each CDR3 protein has one entry. The table includes fewer than 500,000 distinct CDR3 sequences, roughly 25% detected once. The sample taken for sequencing was blood, either unsorted or a sorted T cell fraction (not recorded which). These TCRs come from a male donor with ankylosing spondylitis.

The chain joins TRBV6-6 to TRBJ2-1; D perhaps matches TRBD2 (6 bases). The CDR3 has 11 residues. V lost 2 bases and J lost 10, with 6 bases in between. The germline gives CDR1 MNHNY, CDR2 SVGAGI (reference sequence). CDR3 residues: CASSYAGEQFF. The DNA for the CDR3 is TGTGCCAGCAGTTACGCGGGGGAGCAGTTCTTC.

This clonotype was found a few times. The CDR3 spells CASSLGFRRWETQYF. The CDR3 nucleotides read TGCGCCAGCAGCTTGGGTTTCCGCCGCTGGGAGACCCAGTACTTC. V gene TRBV5-1 combines with J gene TRBJ2-5; D gene uncertain. There are 15 residues in the CDR3. In germline, CDR1 is SGHRS, CDR2 YFSETQ. Trimming took 0 bases from V and 5 from J, leaving 14 bases between them.

The chain is built from TRBV20-1 and TRBJ2-5, with 7 bases fitting TRBD1. The CDR3 sequence is 14 residues long. Trimming at V came to 5 bases and at J to 5 bases, leaving 11 bases not matched to a gene. Germline V CDR1 and CDR2: DFQATT, SNEGSKA (reference sequence). The CDR3 DNA is TGCAGTGCTCATAACAGGGGCGGTGGGGAGACCCAGTACTTC. Residues: CSAHNRGGGETQYF.

The V and J genes are TRBV5-1 and TRBJ2-3; 10 positions match TRBD1. Germline V gene lookup returns CDR1 SGHRS and CDR2 YFSETQ. The CDR3 has 17 residues. The V gene end was trimmed by 0 bases and the J gene end by 7 bases; junction bases not matched to a gene: 11. For the CDR3, the DNA is TGCGCCAGCAGCTTGGGATCCCAGGGACAGGGGCGTTATACGCAGTATTTT. Translating it yields CASSLGSQGQGRYTQYF.

The chain employs TRBV7-2 and TRBJ2-1; perhaps TRBD2 as D (5 bases). The length of the CDR3 is 17 residues. V lost 5 bases and J 0 bases, leaving 17 bases between the germline ends. In germline, CDR1 is SGHTA, CDR2 FQGNSA. CDR3 bases: TGTGCCAGCAGCCGTCTCCCGGCCGGACTCTCCTACAATGAGCAGTTCTTC. It codes for CASSRLPAGLSYNEQFF.

The V call is TRBV12-3 or TRBV12-4, the J call TRBJ2-5; D might be TRBD1 (7 bases). CDR3 length: 14 residues. Trimming removed 6 bases at V and 5 bases at J, with 16 bases between. For the CDR3, the DNA is TGTGCCAGCAGAACAGACAGGGCGGGGGAGACCCAGTACTTC. Translation gives CASRTDRAGETQYF.

The CDR3 protein is CASSPSSQVYNEQFF. CDR3 sequence (DNA): TGTGCCAGCAGCCCTAGCTCCCAGGTGTACAATGAGCAGTTCTTC. The chain couples TRBV11-3 to TRBJ2-1, with D possibly being TRBD2 (5 bases). Deletions cut 5 bases from V and 4 bases from J, with 15 bases between. Germline V CDR1 and CDR2: SGHNT, YENEEA. The CDR3 contains 15 residues.

The sample holds a few counts of this clonotype. The chain links TRBV5-1 to TRBJ2-4; D possibly matches TRBD1 or TRBD2 (5 bases each). This CDR3 is 15 amino acids long. The ends were cut back, 4 bases at V and 0 bases at J, with 11 bases in the middle. Germline values: CDR1 SGHRS, CDR2 YFSETQ. Here the CDR3 DNA reads TGCGCCAGCAGCGCTGGGACGGGAGCCAAAAACATTCAGTACTTC. Protein product: CASSAGTGAKNIQYF.

The sample holds many counts of this clonotype. CDR3 residues: CASSRGQNTGELFF. The CDR3 bases are TGCGCCAGCAGCAGGGGACAGAACACCGGGGAGCTGTTTTTT. V gene TRBV5-1 combines with J gene TRBJ2-2, with D possibly TRBD1 on 6 matching bases. The CDR3 totals 14 residues. From germline, CDR1 is SGHRS and CDR2 YFSETQ. Deletions cut 4 bases from V and 1 base from J, with 8 bases between.

The rearrangement joins TRBV11-3 to TRBJ1-1; D not resolved. Germline loops: CDR1 SGHNT, CDR2 YENEEA. V lost 0 bases and J 2 bases, leaving 10 bases between the germline ends. This CDR3 comprises 15 residues. The CDR3 coding sequence is TGTGCCAGCAGCTTAGATCGTGGCAGTAACACTGAAGCTTTCTTT. It specifies CASSLDRGSNTEAFF.

The CDR3 sequence: CASSFGMAYEEQYV. CDR3 bases: TGTGCCAGCAGCTTCGGTATGGCTTACGAAGAGCAGTACGTC. The chain links TRBV5-6 to TRBJ2-7; D remains ambiguous. Trimming shortened V by 2 bases and J by 7 bases, and 16 bases separated the two germline ends. This CDR3 has 14 residues. Germline CDR1 and CDR2: SGHDT and YYEEEE.

The sample holds a few counts of this clonotype. The chain recombines TRBV12-3 or TRBV12-4 with TRBJ1-2; 11 bases are a match to TRBD1. The V and J ends lost 5 bases and 5 bases, in that order; junction bases with no gene match: 7. This CDR3 region has 15 residues. The CDR3, as DNA: TGTGCCAGCAGTCGGGACAGGGGGATATTTTATGGCTACACCTTC. As protein: CASSRDRGIFYGYTF.

This clonotype has only a few counts. The chain carries TRBV4-2 and TRBJ1-1; D may be TRBD1 (5 bases). The CDR3 spans 15 residues. V was shortened by 1 base and J by 6 bases, with 15 bases between the two germline ends. Germline-derived CDR1 and CDR2 are LGHNA and YNFKEQ. CDR3: CASSQGRRQNAEAFF. For the CDR3, the DNA is TGTGCCAGCAGCCAAGGCAGGCGACAGAATGCTGAAGCTTTCTTT.

V is TRBV20-1 and J is TRBJ2-3; D is undetermined. V lost 6 bases and J 3 bases, leaving 7 bases between the germline ends. Germline lookup yields CDR1 DFQATT and CDR2 SNEGSKA (reference sequence). This CDR3 region has 11 residues. The CDR3 region is CSAETTDTQYF. CDR3 sequence (DNA): TGCAGTGCCGAAACTACAGATACGCAGTATTTT.

V usage is TRBV10-3 and J usage is TRBJ2-7; TRBD2 matches at 8 bases. With V trimmed by 6 bases and J by 6 bases, 13 bases remained unmatched. Germline V gives CDR1 ENHRY, CDR2 SYGVKD. CDR3 length: 15 amino acids. The CDR3 loop is CAISPGELAVSEQYF. DNA for the CDR3: TGTGCCATCAGCCCCGGGGAACTAGCGGTTTCCGAGCAGTACTTC.

This clonotype has only a few counts. CDR3: CSARPRRGGLGGYTF. The CDR3 region has the DNA TGCAGTGCTAGACCTCGGAGAGGGGGCCTAGGTGGCTACACCTTC. The chain links TRBV20-1 to TRBJ1-2; 7 positions match TRBD1. The CDR3 extends over 15 amino acids. The germline V gene encodes CDR1 DFQATT and CDR2 SNEGSKA (reference sequence). V dropped 2 bases and J dropped 7; count of bases not matched to a gene: 13.

The rearrangement links TRBV7-2 to TRBJ2-1; 8 bases are shared with TRBD2. This CDR3 region has 16 residues. Germline V gene sequence: CDR1 SGHTA, CDR2 FQGNSA. V dropped 4 bases and J dropped 4; count of bases not matched to a gene: 9. CDR3 sequence reads: CASSWVGGEPYNEQFF. CDR3 coding DNA: TGTGCCAGCAGCTGGGTCGGGGGGGAGCCTTACAATGAGCAGTTCTTC.

The rearrangement uses TRBV20-1 and TRBJ2-7; D gene unclear. The CDR3 spans 15 residues. The ends were cut back, 0 bases at V and 7 bases at J, with 19 bases in the middle. Germline values: CDR1 DFQATT, CDR2 SNEGSKA (reference sequence). The DNA for the CDR3 is TGCAGTGCTAGAGATTTCAGCGAGAGTTTAGGTGAGCAGTACTTC. This encodes CSARDFSESLGEQYF.